The 19 T cell receptor beta chains below all came from one sample that was sequenced in a study of blood T cell repertoires in COVID-19. Assay: immunoSEQ multiplex PCR; the TCRdb copy retains only in-frame clones and omits some. The data contain just over 300,000 clones, 80% to 90% of them singletons. The sample taken for sequencing was PBMCs or T cells enriched from blood (not recorded which). All receptors derive from a man aged 25 to 40 who had recovered from COVID-19.

The chain has TRBV28 and TRBJ2-3; TRBD1 is a possible D gene (6 bases). The V gene lost 6 bases and the J gene lost 3 bases, with 10 bases spanning the gap. Germline CDR1 is MDHEN and CDR2 is SYDVKM. The CDR3 covers 13 residues. The CDR3 is CASRVRGTDTQYF. The CDR3, as DNA: TGTGCCAGCAGGGTTAGGGGGACAGATACGCAGTATTTT.

V gene TRBV5-4 combines with J gene TRBJ1-1; D might be TRBD1 (5 bases). Germline V lookup: CDR1 SGHNT, CDR2 YYREEE (reference sequence). V was trimmed by 3 bases and J by 11 bases, leaving 17 bases between them. This CDR3 has 13 amino acids. The CDR3 protein is CASSSQGNTRAFF. The CDR3 bases are TGTGCCAGCAGCTCCCAGGGAAATACAAGGGCTTTCTTT.

V is TRBV27 and J is TRBJ1-1; 10 bases line up with TRBD1. The V and J ends lost 4 bases and 2 bases, in that order; junction bases with no gene match: 4. The CDR3 totals 15 residues. The germline V gene encodes CDR1 MNHEY and CDR2 SMNVEV (reference sequence). The CDR3 region is CASSSRDRGNTEAFF. The CDR3 bases are TGTGCCAGCAGTTCCAGGGACAGGGGAAACACTGAAGCTTTCTTT.

This chain links TRBV6-5 with TRBJ1-1, with 9 bases matching TRBD1. This CDR3 is built from 14 residues. Germline loops: CDR1 MNHEY, CDR2 SVGAGI. The ends lost 2 bases at V and 6 bases at J; junction bases unmatched: 4. The CDR3 nucleotides read TGTGCCAGCAGTTACACAGGGGGCGCCGCTGAAGCTTTCTTT. Translating it yields CASSYTGGAAEAFF.

The chain's CDR3 is CASSQGLAFSYEQYF. The CDR3 nucleotides are TGTGCCAGCAGCCAGGGACTAGCGTTCTCCTACGAGCAGTACTTC. This chain connects TRBV5-4 to TRBJ2-7, with TRBD2 identical over 10 bases. With V trimmed by 4 bases and J by 0 bases, 4 bases remained unmatched. Germline loops: CDR1 SGHNT, CDR2 YYREEE (reference sequence). The CDR3 sequence is 15 residues long.

This rearrangement joins TRBV14 to TRBJ1-1; D not resolved. The CDR3 runs 13 residues. The V gene lost 5 bases and the J gene lost 4 bases, with 11 bases spanning the gap. The germline CDR1 and CDR2 sequences are SGHDN and FVKESK. The CDR3 DNA reads TGTGCCAGCAGCGTCGGTGTGGTCACTGAAGCTTTCTTT. It is translated as CASSVGVVTEAFF.

CDR3 coding DNA: TGTGCCAGCAGAGCGAGCGGGGGAGAGACCCAGTACTTC. Its translation: CASRASGGETQYF. The rearrangement uses TRBV12-3 or TRBV12-4 and TRBJ2-5, with 8 bases aligning to TRBD2. CDR3 size: 13 residues. Losses at the gene ends were 6 bases for V and 4 bases for J; bases not matched to a gene: 4.

V usage is TRBV27 and J usage is TRBJ1-5; 7 nucleotides agree with TRBD1. CDR3 size: 14 residues. Per the germline V gene, CDR1 is MNHEY and CDR2 is SMNVEV (reference sequence). Losses at the gene ends were 6 bases for V and 7 bases for J; bases not matched to a gene: 9. Here the CDR3 DNA reads TGTGCCAGCAGCCAGAACAGGGGAGGCCAGCCCCAGCATTTT. Translated: CASSQNRGGQPQHF.

The V call is TRBV5-5, the J call TRBJ2-7; 11 bases are a match to TRBD2. With 7 bases clipped from V and 1 base from J, the junction kept 7 bases outside the gene matches. CDR3 length equals 15 residues. CDR1 SGHKS and CDR2 YYEKEE come from the germline V gene (reference sequence). CDR3 sequence reads: CASSRLAGNSYEQYF. The CDR3 DNA reads TGTGCCAGCTCTAGACTAGCGGGGAATTCCTACGAGCAGTACTTC.

The chain recombines TRBV15 with TRBJ2-1; a possible D gene is TRBD1 (6 bases). Germline V CDR1 and CDR2: LNHNV, YYDKDF (reference sequence). The CDR3 runs 16 residues. The V and J ends lost 1 base and 3 bases respectively, with 13 bases between them. CDR3 protein: CATSRGARGHYNEQFF. CDR3 nucleotides: TGTGCCACCAGCAGAGGAGCCAGGGGACACTACAATGAGCAGTTCTTC.

This sequence joins TRBV4-2 and TRBJ2-3; TRBD1 aligns across 7 bases. The CDR3 is 16 residues long. The germline gives CDR1 LGHNA, CDR2 YNFKEQ. The J segment lost 5 bases and the V segment lost 1 base, leaving 9 bases of the junction unmatched. The CDR3 here is CASSQVLTGVGDTQYF. CDR3 bases: TGTGCCAGCAGCCAAGTGTTAACAGGGGTGGGAGATACGCAGTATTTT.

The genes are TRBV2 and TRBJ2-3; tentative D call: TRBD2 (5 bases). V lost 7 bases, J lost 3 bases, and 17 bases lay in between. The CDR3 consists of 15 residues. CDR1 is SNHLY and CDR2 is FYNNEI in the germline V gene. The CDR3 nucleotides read TGTGCCAGCAAGCTCCGGGATCTGGATACAGATACGCAGTATTTT. Amino acids: CASKLRDLDTDTQYF.

The chain employs TRBV24-1 and TRBJ2-1; D gene unclear. Germline V gene sequence: CDR1 KGHDR, CDR2 SFDVKD. The CDR3 is 13 amino acids. With 3 bases removed from V and 9 bases from J, the gap between germline ends came to 11 bases. The CDR3 reads CATSDGEWSEQFF. CDR3 DNA sequence: TGTGCCACCAGTGATGGAGAATGGAGTGAGCAGTTCTTC.

The rearrangement links TRBV19 to TRBJ2-7; tentative D call: TRBD2 (5 bases). CDR1 LNHDA and CDR2 SQIVND come from the germline V gene (reference sequence). The V end lost 3 bases, the J end lost 0 bases, and 9 bases lay between the germline ends. The CDR3 covers 14 residues. CDR3 DNA sequence: TGTGCCAGTAGTATTAGAGGGCCCTCCTACGAGCAGTACTTC. It is translated as CASSIRGPSYEQYF.

The chain couples TRBV3-1 (or the pseudogene TRBV3-2) to TRBJ1-2; D call uncertain. With 4 bases removed from V and 3 bases from J, the gap between germline ends came to 15 bases. This CDR3 spans 15 amino acids. Looked up from germline, CDR1 is LGHDT and CDR2 is YNNKEL (reference sequence). CDR3 loop: CASSRTGRVDYGYTF. CDR3 sequence (DNA): TGTGCCAGCAGCCGGACTGGGCGAGTTGACTATGGCTACACCTTC.

Note on this clone: Other nucleotide sequences in the sample specify the same CDR3. The V gene is TRBV6-5, the J gene TRBJ1-2; 7 nucleotides align to TRBD1. V shed 5 bases and J 5 bases; nucleotides not matched to a gene: 5. CDR1 is MNHEY, CDR2 SVGAGI, per germline. The CDR3 spans 13 residues. The CDR3 bases are TGTGCCAGCAGTCCAACAGGGGATTATGGCTACACCTTC. Protein product: CASSPTGDYGYTF.

The CDR3 protein is CASGPGTAQETQYF. In DNA, the CDR3 is TGTGCTAGTGGTCCCGGGACAGCCCAAGAGACCCAGTACTTC. The genes are TRBV12-5 and TRBJ2-5, with 7 positions matching TRBD1. V shed 5 bases, J shed 1 base, and the junction held 4 bases outside the gene matches. Germline V gene lookup returns CDR1 LGHNT and CDR2 FRNRAP. The CDR3 loop spans 14 amino acids.

This clone was seen just once. The CDR3 nucleotides read TGTGCCAGCAGCTGGGGACTAGCGGGAGTCGGGGAGCAGTACTTC. This translates into CASSWGLAGVGEQYF. The chain carries TRBV11-3 and TRBJ2-7; TRBD2 matches at 14 bases. Germline assignment: CDR1 SGHNT and CDR2 YENEEA. The junction had 6 bases not matched to a gene; V was cut back by 4 bases and J by 7 bases. The CDR3 sequence is 15 residues long.

The chain joins TRBV2 to TRBJ2-7; the D gene is possibly TRBD2 (7 bases). The germline V and J ends were trimmed by 5 bases and 4 bases, with 18 bases remaining between them. CDR3 length: 15 residues. CDR1 and CDR2 (germline): SNHLY, FYNNEI. CDR3 coding DNA: TGTGCCAGCAGTCTATGGGGGGGGCCGGGGTACGAGCAGTACTTC. It codes for CASSLWGGPGYEQYF. Full variable domain (outside the CDR3, taken from reference TRBV2 and TRBJ2-7): EPEVTQTPSHQVTQMGQEVILRCVPISNHLYFYWYRQILGQKVEFLVSFYNNEISEKSEIFDDQFSVERPDGSNFTLKIRSTKLEDSAMYFCASSLWGGPGYEQYFGPGTRLTVT.